This T cell receptor (beta chain) was recorded in a study of cytotoxic CD8 clonotypes in ibrutinib-treated CLL. Findings and limits, study-wide: Elevated clonality accompanied ibrutinib response, with a return toward baseline values at progression.

For this clone: The antigen is not known.

CDR1 is SNHLY, CDR2 FYNNEI, per germline. V gave up 5 bases and J gave up 9 bases; unmatched junction bases: 12. This CDR3 is built from 15 residues. Deep sequencing aimed at 1 in 200,000 to 1 in 1 million T cells' resolution. Using immunoSEQ multiplex PCR, the repertoire was profiled, and TCRdb retains in-frame clones only, with some absent. Here the sample spans just over 65,000 clones, roughly 72% being singletons. The input for sequencing was PBMCs, taken after 12 months of ibrutinib treatment. The source is a human donor with chronic lymphocytic leukemia. The chain joins TRBV2 to TRBJ1-3, with TRBD1 matching over 8 bases. This CDR3 is CASSTESRQGSTIYF. DNA of the CDR3: TGTGCCAGCAGTACCGAAAGCCGACAGGGGTCCACCATATATTTT.